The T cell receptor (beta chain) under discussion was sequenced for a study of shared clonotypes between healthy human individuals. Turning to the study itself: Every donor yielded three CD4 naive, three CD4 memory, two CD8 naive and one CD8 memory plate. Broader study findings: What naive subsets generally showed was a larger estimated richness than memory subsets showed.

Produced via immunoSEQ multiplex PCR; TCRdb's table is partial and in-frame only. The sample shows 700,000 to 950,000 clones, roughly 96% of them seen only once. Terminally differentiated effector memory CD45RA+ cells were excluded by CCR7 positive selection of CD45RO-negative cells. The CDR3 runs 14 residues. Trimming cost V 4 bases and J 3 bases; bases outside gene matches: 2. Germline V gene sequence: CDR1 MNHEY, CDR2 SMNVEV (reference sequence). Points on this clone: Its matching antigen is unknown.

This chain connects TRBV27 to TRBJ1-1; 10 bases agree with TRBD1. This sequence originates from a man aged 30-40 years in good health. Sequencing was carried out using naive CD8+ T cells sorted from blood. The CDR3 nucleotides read TGTGCCAGCAGTTCGGGGACAGGGGACACTGAAGCTTTCTTT. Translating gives CASSSGTGDTEAFF.